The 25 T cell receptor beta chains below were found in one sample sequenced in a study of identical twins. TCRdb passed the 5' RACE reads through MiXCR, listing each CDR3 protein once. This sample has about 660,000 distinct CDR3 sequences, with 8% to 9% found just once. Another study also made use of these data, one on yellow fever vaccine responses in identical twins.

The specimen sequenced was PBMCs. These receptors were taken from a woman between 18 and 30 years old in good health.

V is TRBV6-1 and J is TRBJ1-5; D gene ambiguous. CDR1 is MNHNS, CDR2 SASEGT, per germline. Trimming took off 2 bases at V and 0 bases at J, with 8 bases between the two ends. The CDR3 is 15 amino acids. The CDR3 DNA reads TGTGCCAGCAGTGAACGGAACCCTAGCAATCAGCCCCAGCATTTT. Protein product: CASSERNPSNQPQHF.

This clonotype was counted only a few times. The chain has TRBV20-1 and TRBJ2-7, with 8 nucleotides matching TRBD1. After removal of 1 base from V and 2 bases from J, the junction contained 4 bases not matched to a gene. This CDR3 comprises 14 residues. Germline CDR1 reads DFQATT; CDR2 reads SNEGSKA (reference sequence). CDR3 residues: CSARVLDRAYEQYF. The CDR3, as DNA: TGCAGTGCTAGAGTATTGGACAGGGCCTACGAGCAGTACTTC.

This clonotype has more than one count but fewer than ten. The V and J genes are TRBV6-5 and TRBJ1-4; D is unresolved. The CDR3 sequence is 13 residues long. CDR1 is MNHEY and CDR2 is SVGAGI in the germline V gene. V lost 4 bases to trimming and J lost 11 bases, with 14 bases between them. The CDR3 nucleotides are TGTGCCAGCAGTTTAACGACCCTCGCCAAACTGTTTTTT. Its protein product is CASSLTTLAKLFF.

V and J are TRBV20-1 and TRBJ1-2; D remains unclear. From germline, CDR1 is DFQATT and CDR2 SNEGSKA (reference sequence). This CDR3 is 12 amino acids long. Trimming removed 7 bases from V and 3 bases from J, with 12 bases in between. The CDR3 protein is CSGEVADYGYTF. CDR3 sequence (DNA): TGCAGTGGAGAGGTGGCGGACTATGGCTACACCTTC.

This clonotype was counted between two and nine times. CDR3 DNA sequence: TGTGCCAGCAGCTTAGTATTCTCGGACTCCCATCAGTACTTC. Its translation: CASSLVFSDSHQYF. This chain connects TRBV7-9 to TRBJ2-7, with a weak D call TRBD2 (5 bases). The CDR3 consists of 14 residues. The germline V gene has CDR1 SEHNR and CDR2 FQNEAQ (reference sequence). Trimming left V 1 base short and J 10 bases short, with 17 bases between.

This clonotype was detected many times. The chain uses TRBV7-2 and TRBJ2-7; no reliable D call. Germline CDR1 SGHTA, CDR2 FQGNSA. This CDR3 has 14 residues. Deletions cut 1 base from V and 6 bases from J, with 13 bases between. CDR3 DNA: TGTGCCAGCAGCTTAGTTGGGCAGGTTAGCGAGCAGTACTTC. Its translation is CASSLVGQVSEQYF. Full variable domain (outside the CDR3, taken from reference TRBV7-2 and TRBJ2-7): GAGVSQSPSNKVTEKGKDVELRCDPISGHTALYWYRQSLGQGLEFLIYFQGNSAPDKSGLPSDRFSAERTGGSVSTLTIQRTQQEDSAVYLCASSLVGQVSEQYFGPGTRLTVT.

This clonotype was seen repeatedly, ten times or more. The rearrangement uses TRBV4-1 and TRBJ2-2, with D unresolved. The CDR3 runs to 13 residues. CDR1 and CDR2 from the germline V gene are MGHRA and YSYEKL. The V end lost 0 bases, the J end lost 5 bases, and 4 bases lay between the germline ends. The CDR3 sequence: CASSQELTGELFF. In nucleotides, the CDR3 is TGCGCCAGCAGCCAAGAATTAACCGGGGAGCTGTTTTTT.

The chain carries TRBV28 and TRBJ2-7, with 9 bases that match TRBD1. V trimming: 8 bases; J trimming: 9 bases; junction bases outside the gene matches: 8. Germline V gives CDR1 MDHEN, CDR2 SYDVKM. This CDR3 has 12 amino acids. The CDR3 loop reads CASEQGALGQYF. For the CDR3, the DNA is TGTGCCAGCGAACAGGGGGCGCTAGGGCAGTACTTC.

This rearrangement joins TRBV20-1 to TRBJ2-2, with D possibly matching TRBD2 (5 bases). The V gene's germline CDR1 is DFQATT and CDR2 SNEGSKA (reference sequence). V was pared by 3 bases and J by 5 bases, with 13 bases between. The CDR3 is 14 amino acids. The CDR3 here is CSARDHGGTGELFF. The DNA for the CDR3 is TGCAGTGCTAGGGACCACGGCGGGACCGGGGAGCTGTTTTTT.

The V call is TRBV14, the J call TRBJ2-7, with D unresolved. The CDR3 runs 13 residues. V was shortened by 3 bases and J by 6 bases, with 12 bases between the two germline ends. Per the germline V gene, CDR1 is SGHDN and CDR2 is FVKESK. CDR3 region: CASSQVHPLEQYF. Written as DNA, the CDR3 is TGTGCCAGCAGCCAGGTTCACCCGCTCGAGCAGTACTTC.

CDR3 sequence reads: CAWGAGTYEQYF. In DNA form, the CDR3 reads TGTGCCTGGGGGGCAGGTACCTACGAGCAGTACTTC. The chain recombines TRBV30 with TRBJ2-7, with D perhaps TRBD1 (5 bases). Germline assignment: CDR1 GTSNPN and CDR2 SVGIG (reference sequence). CDR3 length equals 12 residues. V was trimmed by 5 bases and J by 2 bases, leaving 10 bases between them.

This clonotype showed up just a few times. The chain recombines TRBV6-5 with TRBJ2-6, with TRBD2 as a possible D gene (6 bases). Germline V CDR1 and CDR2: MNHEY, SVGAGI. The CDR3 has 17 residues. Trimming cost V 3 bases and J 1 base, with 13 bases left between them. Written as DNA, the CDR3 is TGTGCCAGCAGTTATGGGGGGACCGTATCTGGGGCCAACGTCCTGACTTTC. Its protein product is CASSYGGTVSGANVLTF.

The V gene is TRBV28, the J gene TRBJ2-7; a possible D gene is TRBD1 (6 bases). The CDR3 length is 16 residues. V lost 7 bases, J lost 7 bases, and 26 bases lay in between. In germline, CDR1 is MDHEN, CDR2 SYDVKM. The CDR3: CASTPTPGDITSEQYF. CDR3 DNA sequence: TGTGCCAGCACCCCCACTCCAGGGGACATAACCTCGGAGCAGTACTTC.

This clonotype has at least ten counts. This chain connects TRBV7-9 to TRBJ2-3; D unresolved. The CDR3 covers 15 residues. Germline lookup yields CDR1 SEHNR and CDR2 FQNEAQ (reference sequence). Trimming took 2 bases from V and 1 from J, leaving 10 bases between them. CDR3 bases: TGTGCCAGCAGCTTACGGGCCGAAGGCACAGATACGCAGTATTTT. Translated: CASSLRAEGTDTQYF.

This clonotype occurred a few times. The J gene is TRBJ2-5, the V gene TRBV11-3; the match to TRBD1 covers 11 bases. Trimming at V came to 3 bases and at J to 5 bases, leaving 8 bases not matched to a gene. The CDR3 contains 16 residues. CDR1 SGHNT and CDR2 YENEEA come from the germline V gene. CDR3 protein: CASSLGTGGSEETQYF. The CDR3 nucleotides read TGTGCCAGCAGCTTGGGGACAGGGGGGTCGGAGGAGACCCAGTACTTC.

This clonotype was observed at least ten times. CDR3 sequence reads: CASSQAREKNIQYF. The CDR3 bases are TGCGCCAGCAGCCAAGCCAGGGAGAAAAACATTCAGTACTTC. The chain joins TRBV4-3 to TRBJ2-4; D might be TRBD1 or TRBD2, each matching 5 bases. With 1 base removed from V and 4 bases from J, the gap between germline ends came to 8 bases. CDR3 size: 14 residues. The germline V gene has CDR1 LGHNA and CDR2 YSLEER.

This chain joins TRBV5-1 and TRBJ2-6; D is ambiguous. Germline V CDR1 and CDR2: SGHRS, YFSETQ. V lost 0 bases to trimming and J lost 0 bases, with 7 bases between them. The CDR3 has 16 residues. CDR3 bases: TGCGCCAGCAGCTTGGCTCGGCGCTCTGGGGCCAACGTCCTGACTTTC. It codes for CASSLARRSGANVLTF. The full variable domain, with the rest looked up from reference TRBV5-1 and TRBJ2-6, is KAGVTQTPRYLIKTRGQQVTLSCSPISGHRSVSWYQQTPGQGLQFLFEYFSETQRNKGNFPGRFSGRQFSNSRSEMNVSTLELGDSALYLCASSLARRSGANVLTFGAGSRLTVL.

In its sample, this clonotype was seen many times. As DNA, the CDR3 is TGTGCCAGCAGCCAAGACTGGCAGGGGGATACGCAGTATTTT. Residues: CASSQDWQGDTQYF. The chain joins TRBV3-1 to TRBJ2-3; a weak D match, TRBD1 (6 bases). The V end was cut by 0 bases, the J end by 6 bases, with 10 bases between. From germline, CDR1 is LGHDT and CDR2 YNNKEL (reference sequence). The CDR3 consists of 14 residues.

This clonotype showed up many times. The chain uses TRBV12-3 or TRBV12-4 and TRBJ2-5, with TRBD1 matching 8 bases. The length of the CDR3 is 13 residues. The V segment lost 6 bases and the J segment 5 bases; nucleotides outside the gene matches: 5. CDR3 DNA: TGTGCCAGCAGGGACAGGGCGGAGGAGACCCAGTACTTC. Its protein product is CASRDRAEETQYF.

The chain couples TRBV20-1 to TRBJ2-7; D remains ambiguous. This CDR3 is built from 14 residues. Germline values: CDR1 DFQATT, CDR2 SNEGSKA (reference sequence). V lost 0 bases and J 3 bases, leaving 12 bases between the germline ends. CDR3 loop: CSARDRSSNYEQYF. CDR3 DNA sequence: TGCAGTGCTAGAGATCGCAGCAGTAACTACGAGCAGTACTTC.

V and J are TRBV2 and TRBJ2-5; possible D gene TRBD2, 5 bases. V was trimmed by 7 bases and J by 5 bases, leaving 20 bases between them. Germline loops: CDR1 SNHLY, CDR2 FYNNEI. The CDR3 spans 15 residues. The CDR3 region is CASNRILASGETQYF. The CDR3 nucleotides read TGTGCCAGCAACCGCATTCTAGCTAGTGGGGAGACCCAGTACTTC.

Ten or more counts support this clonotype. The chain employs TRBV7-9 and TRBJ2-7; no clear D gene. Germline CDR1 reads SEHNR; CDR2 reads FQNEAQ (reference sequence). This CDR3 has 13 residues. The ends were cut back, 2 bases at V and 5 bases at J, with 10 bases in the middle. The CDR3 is CASSLINIDEQYF. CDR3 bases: TGTGCCAGCAGCTTAATTAATATAGACGAGCAGTACTTC.

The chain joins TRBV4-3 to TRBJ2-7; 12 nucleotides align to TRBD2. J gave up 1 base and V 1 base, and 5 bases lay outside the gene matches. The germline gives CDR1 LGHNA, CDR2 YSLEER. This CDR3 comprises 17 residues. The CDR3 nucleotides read TGCGCCAGCAGCCAAGGTCCGGGACTAGCGGGTTCCTACGAGCAGTACTTC. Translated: CASSQGPGLAGSYEQYF.

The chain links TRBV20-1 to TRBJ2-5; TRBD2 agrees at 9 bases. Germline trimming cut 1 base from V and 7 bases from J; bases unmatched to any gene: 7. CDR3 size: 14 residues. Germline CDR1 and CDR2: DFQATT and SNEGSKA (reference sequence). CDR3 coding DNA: TGCAGTGCTAGAGTTCGCGGGGGGGCGGTGACCCAGTACTTC. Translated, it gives CSARVRGGAVTQYF.

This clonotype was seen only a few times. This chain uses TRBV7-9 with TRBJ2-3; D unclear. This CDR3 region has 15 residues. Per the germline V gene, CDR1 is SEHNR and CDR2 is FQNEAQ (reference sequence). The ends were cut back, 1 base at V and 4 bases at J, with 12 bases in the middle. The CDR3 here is CASSLERGQADTQYF. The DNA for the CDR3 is TGTGCCAGCAGCTTAGAGCGAGGCCAAGCAGATACGCAGTATTTT.